Presented here are 28 T cell receptor beta chains from one specimen sequenced in a study of T cell repertoires in cytomegalovirus infection. TCRdb re-called the reads with MiXCR, one entry per CDR3 protein. This table has 300,000 to 400,000 distinct CDR3 sequences, 25% appearing once. These receptors lack a known antigen. This sample comprised cultured PBMCs, obtained from culture after CMV antigen stimulation. The source is a human donor in good health (CMV status not recorded). Some clones in this sample may be carry-over from other donors' samples.

Many counts were recorded for this clonotype. The chain uses TRBV25-1 and TRBJ1-1, with D unresolved. Germline V gene sequence: CDR1 MGHDK, CDR2 SYGVNS. V lost 7 bases and J lost 4, with 13 bases in between. The CDR3 is made up of 13 amino acids. The CDR3 is CASTRGGSTEAFF. CDR3 nucleotides: TGTGCCAGCACCCGAGGAGGGAGCACTGAAGCTTTCTTT.

This clonotype was detected a few times. The rearrangement uses TRBV7-2 and TRBJ2-7, with 11 bases identical to TRBD2. Germline lookup yields CDR1 SGHTA and CDR2 FQGNSA. J gave up 7 bases and V 1 base, and 6 bases lay outside the gene matches. This CDR3 spans 15 amino acids. This CDR3 is CASSLVTSGSGEQYV. DNA for the CDR3: TGTGCCAGCAGCTTAGTCACTAGCGGGAGTGGAGAGCAGTACGTC.

This clonotype was seen more than once but under ten times. The gene calls are TRBV15 and TRBJ1-4; D is perhaps TRBD1 (5 bases). The V gene lost 3 bases and the J gene lost 9 bases, with 26 bases spanning the gap. Germline V gene sequence: CDR1 LNHNV, CDR2 YYDKDF (reference sequence). The CDR3 covers 18 residues. Written as DNA, the CDR3 is TGTGCCACCAGCAGCTCTTACTTAAACCGGGACCGGGAAAAAAAACTGTTTTTT. Translating gives CATSSSYLNRDREKKLFF.

This clonotype was counted many times. The genes are TRBV7-2 and TRBJ1-2; D remains unclear. V dropped 3 bases and J dropped 4 bases, with 12 bases sitting between them. The CDR3 spans 14 residues. CDR1 and CDR2 from the germline V gene are SGHTA and FQGNSA. In nucleotides, the CDR3 is TGTGCCAGCAGCTTGGCCGTGGACGCCTATGGCTACACCTTC. Translating it yields CASSLAVDAYGYTF. Filled out from reference TRBV7-2 and TRBJ1-2, the complete variable domain reads GAGVSQSPSNKVTEKGKDVELRCDPISGHTALYWYRQSLGQGLEFLIYFQGNSAPDKSGLPSDRFSAERTGGSVSTLTIQRTQQEDSAVYLCASSLAVDAYGYTFGSGTRLTVV.

This clonotype was found a few times. CDR3 sequence (DNA): TGCGCCAGCAGACCCGACAGATACGAGCAGTACTTC. Translated, it gives CASRPDRYEQYF. The chain joins TRBV23-1 to TRBJ2-7; weak D call: TRBD1 (5 bases). TRBV23-1 is labeled an ORF, and its function is uncertain. V lost 6 bases and J lost 4, with 10 bases in between. The CDR3 consists of 12 residues.

The table lists this clonotype with many counts. The rearrangement joins TRBV7-6 to TRBJ2-5, with unresolved D. The CDR3 consists of 13 residues. With 2 bases removed from V and 2 bases from J, the gap between germline ends came to 6 bases. CDR1 and CDR2 (germline): SGHVS, FNYEAQ. The CDR3 protein is CASSLSPQETQYF. DNA for the CDR3: TGTGCCAGCAGCTTATCACCGCAAGAGACCCAGTACTTC.

Only a few counts were recorded for this clonotype. The V call is TRBV28, the J call TRBJ2-5; 14 nucleotides agree with TRBD2. Germline CDR1 reads MDHEN; CDR2 reads SYDVKM. The trim removed 6 bases at V and 2 bases at J, leaving 8 bases unmatched. CDR3 size: 17 residues. The CDR3 here is CASRKTSGRELQETQYF. CDR3 nucleotide sequence: TGTGCCAGCAGAAAGACTAGCGGGAGGGAATTACAAGAGACCCAGTACTTC.

The V gene is TRBV20-1, the J gene TRBJ2-1, with 11 bases fitting TRBD2. In germline, CDR1 is DFQATT, CDR2 SNEGSKA (reference sequence). Unmatched junction bases numbered 18, after V lost 5 bases and J lost 9 bases. The CDR3 sequence is 17 residues long. This CDR3 is CSASRLAGWATISEQFF. CDR3 in DNA: TGCAGTGCTTCCCGACTAGCGGGATGGGCTACAATCAGTGAGCAGTTCTTC.

The chain links TRBV5-1 to TRBJ1-4, with D possibly TRBD1 on 6 matching bases. Trimming removed 4 bases from V and 7 bases from J, with 14 bases in between. The CDR3 has 14 amino acids. Germline assignment: CDR1 SGHRS and CDR2 YFSETQ. The CDR3 loop reads CASSPGTRSEKLFF. The CDR3 DNA reads as TGCGCCAGCAGCCCCGGGACAAGGAGTGAAAAACTGTTTTTT.

There are a few counts of this clonotype. CDR3 nucleotide sequence: TGTGCTAGTGGTTTGGACCCCCCCTCCGGGACAGGGAGCAATGAGCAGTTCTTC. It codes for CASGLDPPSGTGSNEQFF. This chain joins TRBV12-5 and TRBJ2-1; 9 bases are a match to TRBD1. This CDR3 is built from 18 residues. Trimming removed 1 base from V and 6 bases from J; junction bases left unmatched: 13. The germline gives CDR1 LGHNT, CDR2 FRNRAP.

The V call is TRBV24-1, the J call TRBJ2-1, with D possibly called TRBD1 or TRBD2 (7 bases each). CDR3 length: 15 amino acids. Germline CDR1 reads KGHDR; CDR2 reads SFDVKD. Trimming pared 7 bases from V and 7 bases from J, leaving 19 bases between. CDR3 in amino acids: CATSEQGGARNEQFF. The CDR3 nucleotides are TGTGCCACCAGCGAGCAGGGGGGGGCACGAAATGAGCAGTTCTTC.

The sample holds a few counts of this clonotype. The chain joins TRBV19 to TRBJ1-1, with D perhaps matching TRBD1 (5 bases). V gave up 3 bases and J gave up 5 bases, with 16 bases separating them. The CDR3 totals 15 residues. Germline V gene lookup returns CDR1 LNHDA and CDR2 SQIVND (reference sequence). CDR3 protein: CASSISGIGITEAFF. CDR3 DNA sequence: TGTGCCAGTAGTATTTCAGGGATTGGAATTACTGAAGCTTTCTTT.

The chain links TRBV24-1 to TRBJ2-3; weak D call: TRBD2 (6 bases). Germline values: CDR1 KGHDR, CDR2 SFDVKD. Deletions cut 5 bases from V and 2 bases from J, with 10 bases between. This CDR3 is built from 14 residues. The CDR3 sequence is CATSASGATDTQYF. DNA of the CDR3: TGTGCCACCAGTGCTTCGGGAGCCACAGATACGCAGTATTTT.

This clonotype was detected only a few times. This chain connects TRBV28 to TRBJ2-1, with 11 bases that match TRBD2. V was clipped by 4 bases and J by 4 bases; unmatched bases: 6. Germline V gene lookup returns CDR1 MDHEN and CDR2 SYDVKM. The CDR3 is made up of 16 amino acids. The CDR3 is CASSSWTSGSYNEQFF. For the CDR3, the DNA is TGTGCCAGCAGTTCGTGGACTAGCGGGTCATACAATGAGCAGTTCTTC.

In this sample, this clonotype turned up a few times. This rearrangement joins TRBV5-1 to TRBJ1-1, with TRBD1 matching 11 bases. The germline gives CDR1 SGHRS, CDR2 YFSETQ. The junction had 5 bases not matched to a gene; V was cut back by 4 bases and J by 6 bases. The CDR3 loop spans 14 amino acids. CDR3 in DNA: TGCGCCAGCAGCAGGACAGGGGGCTCGGCTGAAGCTTTCTTT. Encoded protein: CASSRTGGSAEAFF.

V gene TRBV23-1 combines with J gene TRBJ2-1, with 9 bases fitting TRBD2. Being an ORF, TRBV23-1 has a function that is uncertain. The ends lost 4 bases at V and 7 bases at J; junction bases unmatched: 11. The CDR3 contains 16 residues. CDR3 sequence (DNA): TGCGCCAGCAGTCCCCCCCCTCGACTAGCGGTTAATGAGCAGTTCTTC. This encodes CASSPPPRLAVNEQFF.

The CDR3 region is CASSLDLEAYGYTF. The DNA for the CDR3 is TGTGCCAGCAGCCTCGACCTAGAGGCCTATGGCTACACCTTC. The V gene is TRBV5-4, the J gene TRBJ1-2; D gene unclear. The length of the CDR3 is 14 residues. Looked up from germline, CDR1 is SGHNT and CDR2 is YYREEE (reference sequence). Trimming left V 4 bases short and J 4 bases short, with 14 bases between.

This clonotype came up a few times. The rearrangement links TRBV2 to TRBJ2-7; D is unresolved. The germline gives CDR1 SNHLY, CDR2 FYNNEI. Trimming cost V 7 bases and J 5 bases, with 12 bases left between them. The CDR3 has 12 residues. The CDR3 nucleotides read TGTGCCAGCAAGGAGTCCACTAACGAGCAGTACGTC. The encoded protein is CASKESTNEQYV.

This clonotype was detected a few times. The chain has TRBV28 and TRBJ2-1; 11 nucleotides agree with TRBD2. The CDR3 is 17 amino acids. Germline-derived CDR1 and CDR2 are MDHEN and SYDVKM. Trimming cost V 4 bases and J 8 bases; bases outside gene matches: 13. The DNA for the CDR3 is TGTGCCAGCAGTTCAGGCCTAACTAGCGGGAGTATGGATGAGCAGTTCTTC. Protein product: CASSSGLTSGSMDEQFF.

The CDR3 sequence is CSARVGVYNEQFF. The CDR3 bases are TGCAGTGCTAGAGTTGGGGTCTACAATGAGCAGTTCTTC. V gene TRBV20-1 combines with J gene TRBJ2-1, with no clear D. V lost 1 base and J lost 3, with 7 bases in between. In germline, CDR1 is DFQATT, CDR2 SNEGSKA (reference sequence). This CDR3 is 13 amino acids long.

This clonotype was counted only a few times. The rearrangement links TRBV6-2 or TRBV6-3 to TRBJ1-6; 9 bases agree with TRBD1. This CDR3 comprises 15 residues. Germline V gene sequence: CDR1 MNHEY, CDR2 SVGEGT. Trimming at V came to 6 bases and at J to 7 bases, leaving 7 bases not matched to a gene. The CDR3 DNA reads TGTGCCAGCAGACCCTACGGGACAGGGAATTCACCCCTCCACTTT. Its translation: CASRPYGTGNSPLHF.

Only a few counts were recorded for this clonotype. V and J are TRBV19 and TRBJ2-4, with 11 bases lining up with TRBD2. V was clipped by 11 bases and J by 6 bases; unmatched bases: 18. Per germline, CDR1 LNHDA and CDR2 SQIVND (reference sequence). The CDR3 consists of 17 residues. CDR3: CAASSIIAGGHINIQYF. DNA for the CDR3: TGTGCCGCCAGTAGTATTATAGCGGGAGGGCATATAAACATTCAGTACTTC.

This clonotype was picked up many times. The gene calls are TRBV7-2 and TRBJ2-1; 14 bases match TRBD2. Germline V gene sequence: CDR1 SGHTA, CDR2 FQGNSA. Germline trimming cut 5 bases from V and 10 bases from J; bases unmatched to any gene: 4. The CDR3 covers 14 residues. The CDR3 reads CASSERTSGREQFF. The CDR3 DNA is TGTGCCAGCAGCGAAAGGACTAGCGGGAGGGAGCAGTTCTTC.

The chain recombines TRBV4-1 with TRBJ1-6; D call uncertain. The CDR3 runs to 12 residues. Trimming removed 1 base from V and 11 bases from J, with 6 bases in between. Looked up from germline, CDR1 is MGHRA and CDR2 is YSYEKL. For the CDR3, the DNA is TGCGCCAGCAGCCAAGGGGCAGCACCCCTCCACTTT. Translating gives CASSQGAAPLHF.

For the CDR3, the DNA is TGTGCCAGTAGTATAGATCTTTGGCAGACAACTAACTATGGCTACACCTTC. Protein product: CASSIDLWQTTNYGYTF. V and J are TRBV19 and TRBJ1-2; D call uncertain. CDR1 is LNHDA, CDR2 SQIVND, per germline (reference sequence). The CDR3 consists of 17 residues. Deletions cut 0 bases from V and 0 bases from J, with 14 bases between.

The chain recombines TRBV29-1 with TRBJ2-1; the match to TRBD2 covers 7 bases. In germline, CDR1 is SQVTM, CDR2 ANQGSEA. This CDR3 is built from 16 residues. Losses at the gene ends were 2 bases for V and 2 bases for J; bases not matched to a gene: 9. CDR3 loop: CSVERFGGRAYNEQFF. The CDR3 DNA sequence: TGCAGCGTTGAACGGTTCGGGGGGAGGGCCTACAATGAGCAGTTCTTC.

This clonotype was counted a few times. The gene calls are TRBV28 and TRBJ2-5; a weak D match, TRBD2 (6 bases). The CDR3 runs 15 residues. V was clipped by 3 bases and J by 0 bases, with 11 bases between them. Per germline, CDR1 MDHEN and CDR2 SYDVKM. For the CDR3, the DNA is TGTGCCAGCAGTTTGATCGCGGGGTACCAAGAGACCCAGTACTTC. This encodes CASSLIAGYQETQYF. The whole variable domain, remainder taken from reference TRBV28 and TRBJ2-5, is DVKVTQSSRYLVKRTGEKVFLECVQDMDHENMFWYRQDPGLGLRLIYFSYDVKMKEKGDIPEGYSVSREKKERFSLILESASTNQTSMYLCASSLIAGYQETQYFGPGTRLLVL.

This clonotype was detected only a few times. The J gene is TRBJ2-3, the V gene TRBV20-1; perhaps TRBD2 as D (5 bases). The V and J ends lost 6 bases and 3 bases respectively, with 16 bases between them. The germline V gene has CDR1 DFQATT and CDR2 SNEGSKA (reference sequence). This CDR3 contains 14 residues. The DNA for the CDR3 is TGCAGTGCGAGTGGGAGCCGGGTAACAGATACGCAGTATTTT. Translating it yields CSASGSRVTDTQYF.